Each of the 10 T cell receptor beta chains below was sequenced from the same sample in a study of response to subunit inactivated influenza vaccine. TCRdb fed the RT-PCR reads into MiXCR, producing one record per CDR3 protein. Altogether just under 550,000 distinct CDR3 sequences are present, under 25% being singletons, with the ten largest covering about 2.8%. The same sample was also studied in work on T cells expressing NK-cell markers. That work states: Production of TCR beta cDNA relied on 5'RACE template switching with UMIs.

The specimen was CD4+ T cells sorted from PBMCs, collected 11 to 12 days after vaccination. The receptors originated from a man aged 45-65 years who received an inactivated influenza vaccine.

The sample holds a few counts of this clonotype. The CDR3 here is CSARLSSYEQYF. CDR3 sequence (DNA): TGCAGTGCCCGACTGAGCTCCTACGAGCAGTACTTC. The rearrangement joins TRBV20-1 to TRBJ2-7; D unresolved. Trimming took 6 bases from V and 0 from J, leaving 9 bases between them. The CDR3 is 12 amino acids. Per the germline V gene, CDR1 is DFQATT and CDR2 is SNEGSKA (reference sequence).

The table lists this clonotype with many counts. V usage is TRBV6-5 and J usage is TRBJ2-2, with 7 bases lining up with TRBD1. In germline, CDR1 is MNHEY, CDR2 SVGAGI. The CDR3 runs 14 residues. With V trimmed by 6 bases and J by 8 bases, 9 bases remained unmatched. This chain's CDR3 is CASSVGQTRGELFF. CDR3 DNA: TGTGCCAGCAGCGTGGGACAGACTCGGGGGGAGCTGTTTTTT.

The J gene is TRBJ2-7, the V gene TRBV20-1; 11 bases are shared with TRBD1. The CDR3 length is 13 residues. Germline values: CDR1 DFQATT, CDR2 SNEGSKA (reference sequence). Trimming removed 5 bases from V and 5 bases from J; junction bases left unmatched: 5. In DNA, the CDR3 is TGCAGTGCTCCCGGGACAGGGGGAAACGAGCAGTACTTC. Translating it yields CSAPGTGGNEQYF.

This clonotype was seen ten or more times. J is TRBJ2-2 and V is TRBV4-1; D is perhaps TRBD1 or TRBD2 (5 bases each). Trimming shortened V by 0 bases and J by 3 bases, and 8 bases separated the two germline ends. This CDR3 comprises 15 residues. CDR1 MGHRA and CDR2 YSYEKL come from the germline V gene. The CDR3 sequence is CASSQDGAYTGELFF. The CDR3 DNA reads as TGCGCCAGCAGCCAAGACGGGGCGTACACCGGGGAGCTGTTTTTT.

The V call is TRBV12-3 or TRBV12-4, the J call TRBJ2-3; D possibly corresponds to TRBD1 (6 bases). The CDR3 has 17 residues. V was cut by 6 bases and J by 0 bases, with 19 bases left in between. CDR3 sequence: CASRLDRPFQSTDTQYF. CDR3 bases: TGTGCCAGCAGGCTAGACAGGCCTTTTCAAAGCACAGATACGCAGTATTTT.

This clonotype was observed once. V gene TRBV29-1 combines with J gene TRBJ2-3, with TRBD1 matching 7 bases. This CDR3 has 16 amino acids. The germline V gene has CDR1 SQVTM and CDR2 ANQGSEA. V lost 4 bases, J lost 2 bases, and 12 bases stayed unmatched. The CDR3 sequence is CSVAGGRAGTTDTQYF. The CDR3 DNA reads TGCAGCGTTGCAGGGGGTAGGGCAGGCACCACAGATACGCAGTATTTT.

Notes on this clonotype: A read error may produce the germline difference seen at one junction end. J is TRBJ2-3 and V is TRBV7-9, with D possibly being TRBD2 (5 bases). The germline gives CDR1 SEHNR, CDR2 FQNEAQ (reference sequence). This CDR3 has 16 residues. CDR3 in DNA: TGTGCCAGCTGCTTGAGTTCGGCTAGGTCGGGGGATACGCAGTATTTT. Its translation: CASCLSSARSGDTQYF.

This clonotype was observed a few times. This chain uses TRBV7-6 with TRBJ2-3; D remains ambiguous. Germline V gene data show CDR1 as SGHVS and CDR2 as FNYEAQ. The CDR3 extends over 17 amino acids. Trimming took 5 bases from V and 0 from J, leaving 18 bases between them. In DNA, the CDR3 is TGTGCCAGCAGCCGTATCCTCCCAACGGTTAGCACAGATACGCAGTATTTT. Residues: CASSRILPTVSTDTQYF.

The genes are TRBV3-1 and TRBJ2-7; no clear D. V was cut by 1 base and J by 6 bases, with 7 bases left in between. The CDR3 has 12 residues. Germline V gives CDR1 LGHDT, CDR2 YNNKEL (reference sequence). The CDR3 nucleotides are TGTGCCAGCAGCCAAGCTCATCGCGAGCAGTACTTC. As protein: CASSQAHREQYF.

This clonotype was observed a handful of times. The chain combines TRBV15 with TRBJ1-1; D unclear. V lost 2 bases to trimming and J lost 3 bases, with 10 bases between them. The CDR3 is 14 amino acids. Germline V gives CDR1 LNHNV, CDR2 YYDKDF (reference sequence). CDR3 sequence reads: CATSRKGGDTEAFF. The DNA of the CDR3 is TGTGCCACCAGCAGAAAGGGAGGAGACACTGAAGCTTTCTTT. The full variable domain, with the rest looked up from reference TRBV15 and TRBJ1-1, is DAMVIQNPRYQVTQFGKPVTLSCSQTLNHNVMYWYQQKSSQAPKLLFHYYDKDFNNEADTPDNFQSRRPNTSFCFLDIRSPGLGDTAMYLCATSRKGGDTEAFFGQGTRLTVV.